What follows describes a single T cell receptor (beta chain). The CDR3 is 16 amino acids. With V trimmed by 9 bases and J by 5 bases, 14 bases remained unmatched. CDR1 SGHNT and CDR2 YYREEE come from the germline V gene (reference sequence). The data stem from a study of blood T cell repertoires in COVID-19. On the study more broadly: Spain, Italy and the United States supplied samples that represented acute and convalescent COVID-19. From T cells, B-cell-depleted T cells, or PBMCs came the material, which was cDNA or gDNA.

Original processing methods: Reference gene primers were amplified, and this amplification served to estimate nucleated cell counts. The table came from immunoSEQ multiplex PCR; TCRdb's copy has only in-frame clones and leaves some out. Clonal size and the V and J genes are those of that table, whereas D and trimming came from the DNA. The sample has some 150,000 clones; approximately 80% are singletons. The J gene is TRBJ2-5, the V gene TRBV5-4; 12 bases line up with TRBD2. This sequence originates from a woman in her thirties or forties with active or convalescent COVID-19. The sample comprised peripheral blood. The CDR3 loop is CATPTIGLAGGETQYF. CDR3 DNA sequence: TGTGCCACCCCGACTATAGGCCTAGCGGGGGGGGAGACCCAGTACTTC.